This T cell receptor beta chain was recovered during a study of Ad26.COV2.S vaccination and SARS-CoV-2 variants. The CDR3 loop spans 13 amino acids. CDR1 is MDHEN, CDR2 SYDVKM, per germline. V dropped 7 bases and J dropped 6; count of bases not matched to a gene: 8. The method was immunoSEQ multiplex PCR; TCRdb's version includes in-frame clones alone and lacks a portion of them. Here the sample spans about 350,000 clones, 86% being singletons. Treatment in this sample: over 15 received Ad26.COV2.S at low or high dose, single or two shots; a few received placebo; per-sample allocation not given. Collection of samples fell on day 63 after the first vaccine or placebo injection.

The material sequenced was peripheral blood, taken in a trial of Ad26.COV2.S vaccine versus placebo. J is TRBJ1-2 and V is TRBV28, with 7 bases fitting TRBD1. The sequence derives from a person between 18 and 65 years old who received the Ad26.COV2.S COVID-19 vaccine or a placebo. The CDR3 DNA follows: TGTGCCAGCACCCCGACAGGGAGGCATGGCTACACCTTC. It yields the protein CASTPTGRHGYTF.